A single T cell receptor beta chain is shown here with its context. Its target is unknown. Trimming shortened V by 6 bases and J by 1 base, and 11 bases separated the two germline ends. The CDR3 consists of 14 residues. The germline V gene has CDR1 MDHEN and CDR2 SYDVKM. The data stem from a study of cytomegalovirus exposure and HLA in healthy donors. For the study at large: Researchers previously reported finding fewer than 140 million unique TCR beta sequences from roughly 170 million T cells. Study observations and caveats: Owing to their indistinguishability, certain V segments, notably TRBV6-2 and TRBV6-3, were excluded.

The PCR was carried out with 60 Vbeta primers and 13 Jbeta primers. The repertoire was sequenced with immunoSEQ multiplex PCR; TCRdb's copy has only in-frame clones and lacks some. The profile shows 83,000 or so clones, roughly 76% of them singletons. Sequenced: PBMCs. This chain connects TRBV28 to TRBJ2-3, with D unresolved. This TCR was recovered from a woman in her 30s in good health and CMV-seronegative. CDR3 in amino acids: CASRELWGTDTQYF. The CDR3 nucleotides read TGTGCCAGCAGGGAGCTTTGGGGCACAGATACGCAGTATTTT.